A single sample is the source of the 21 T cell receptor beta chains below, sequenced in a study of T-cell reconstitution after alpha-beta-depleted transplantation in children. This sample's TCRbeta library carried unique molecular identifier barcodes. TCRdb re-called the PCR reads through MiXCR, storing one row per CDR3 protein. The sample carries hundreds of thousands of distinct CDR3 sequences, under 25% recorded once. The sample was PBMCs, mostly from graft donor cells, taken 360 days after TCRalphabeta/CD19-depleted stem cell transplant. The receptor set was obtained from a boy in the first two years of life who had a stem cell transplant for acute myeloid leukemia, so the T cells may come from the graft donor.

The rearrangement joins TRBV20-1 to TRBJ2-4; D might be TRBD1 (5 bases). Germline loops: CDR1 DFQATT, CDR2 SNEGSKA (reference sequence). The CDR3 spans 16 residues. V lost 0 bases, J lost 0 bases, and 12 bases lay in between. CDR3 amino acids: CSARDLGQGAKNIQYF. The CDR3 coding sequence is TGCAGTGCTAGAGATTTGGGGCAGGGAGCCAAAAACATTCAGTACTTC.

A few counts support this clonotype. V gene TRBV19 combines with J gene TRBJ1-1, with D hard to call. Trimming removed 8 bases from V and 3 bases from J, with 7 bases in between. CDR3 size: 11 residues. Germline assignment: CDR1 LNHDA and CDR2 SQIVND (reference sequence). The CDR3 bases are TGTGCCAGTCTAACCTACACTGAAGCTTTCTTT. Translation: CASLTYTEAFF. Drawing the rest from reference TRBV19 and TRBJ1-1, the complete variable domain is DGGITQSPKYLFRKEGQNVTLSCEQNLNHDAMYWYRQDPGQGLRLIYYSQIVNDFQKGDIAEGYSVSREKKESFPLTVTSAQKNPTAFYLCASLTYTEAFFGQGTRLTVV.

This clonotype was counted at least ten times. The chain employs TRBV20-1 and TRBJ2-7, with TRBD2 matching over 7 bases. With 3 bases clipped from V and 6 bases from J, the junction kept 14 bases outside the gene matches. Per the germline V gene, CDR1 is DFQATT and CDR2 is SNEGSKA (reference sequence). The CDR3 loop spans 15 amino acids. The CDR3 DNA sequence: TGCAGTGCTAGCCCCATCGTCGGGGGGAGACGCGAGCAGTACTTC. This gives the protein CSASPIVGGRREQYF.

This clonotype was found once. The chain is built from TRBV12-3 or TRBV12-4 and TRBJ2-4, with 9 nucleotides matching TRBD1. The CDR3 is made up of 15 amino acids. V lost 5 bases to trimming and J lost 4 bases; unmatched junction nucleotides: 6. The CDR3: CASSLPGTGKNIQYF. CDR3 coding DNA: TGTGCCAGCAGTCTCCCGGGGACAGGGAAAAACATTCAGTACTTC.

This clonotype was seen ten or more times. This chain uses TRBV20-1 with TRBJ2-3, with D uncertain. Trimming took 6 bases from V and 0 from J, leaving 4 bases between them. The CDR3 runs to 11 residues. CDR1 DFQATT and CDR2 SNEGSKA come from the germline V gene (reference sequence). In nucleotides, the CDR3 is TGCAGTGCCAGTAGCACAGATACGCAGTATTTT. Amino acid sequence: CSASSTDTQYF.

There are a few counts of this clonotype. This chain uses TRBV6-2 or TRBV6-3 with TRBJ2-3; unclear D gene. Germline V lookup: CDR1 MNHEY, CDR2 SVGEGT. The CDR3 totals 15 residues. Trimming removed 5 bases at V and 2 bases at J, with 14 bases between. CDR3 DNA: TGTGCCAGCAGTGAGACGCGTTCCCACACAGATACGCAGTATTTT. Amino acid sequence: CASSETRSHTDTQYF.

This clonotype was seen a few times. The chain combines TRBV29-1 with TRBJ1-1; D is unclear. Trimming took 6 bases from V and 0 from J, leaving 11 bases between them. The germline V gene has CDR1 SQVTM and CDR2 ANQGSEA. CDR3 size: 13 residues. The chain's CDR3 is CSVRPVLNTEAFF. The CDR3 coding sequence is TGCAGCGTGAGGCCGGTCCTGAACACTGAAGCTTTCTTT.

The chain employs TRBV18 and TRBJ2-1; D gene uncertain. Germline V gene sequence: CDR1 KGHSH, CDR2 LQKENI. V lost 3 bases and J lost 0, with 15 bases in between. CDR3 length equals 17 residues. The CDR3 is CASSPLALRSSYNEQFF. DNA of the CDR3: TGTGCCAGCTCACCCTTAGCCTTAAGAAGCTCCTACAATGAGCAGTTCTTC.

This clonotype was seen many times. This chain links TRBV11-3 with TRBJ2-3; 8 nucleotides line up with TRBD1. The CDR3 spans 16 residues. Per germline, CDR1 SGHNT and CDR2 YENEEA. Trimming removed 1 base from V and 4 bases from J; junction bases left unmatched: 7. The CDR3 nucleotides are TGTGCCAGCAGCTTAGGTGAACAGGGGGTCGCAGATACGCAGTATTTT. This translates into CASSLGEQGVADTQYF.

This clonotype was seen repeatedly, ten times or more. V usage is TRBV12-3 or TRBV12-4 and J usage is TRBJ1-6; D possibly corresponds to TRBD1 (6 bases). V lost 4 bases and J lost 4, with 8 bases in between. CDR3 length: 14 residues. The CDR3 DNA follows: TGTGCCAGCAGTTCACAGGGATATAATTCACCCCTCCACTTT. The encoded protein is CASSSQGYNSPLHF.

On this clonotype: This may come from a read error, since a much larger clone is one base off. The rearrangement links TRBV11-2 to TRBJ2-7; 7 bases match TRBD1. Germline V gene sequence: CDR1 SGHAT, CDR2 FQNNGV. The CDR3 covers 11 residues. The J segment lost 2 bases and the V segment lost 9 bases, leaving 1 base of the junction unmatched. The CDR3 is CASTGAYEQYF. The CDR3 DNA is TGTGCCAGTACAGGGGCCTACGAGCAGTACTTC.

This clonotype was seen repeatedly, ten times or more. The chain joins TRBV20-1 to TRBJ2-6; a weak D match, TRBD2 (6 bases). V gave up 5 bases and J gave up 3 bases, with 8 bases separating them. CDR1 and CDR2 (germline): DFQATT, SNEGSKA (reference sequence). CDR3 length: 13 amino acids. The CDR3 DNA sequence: TGCAGTGCTGTCGGGGGTGGGGCCAACGTCCTGACTTTC. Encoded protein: CSAVGGGANVLTF.

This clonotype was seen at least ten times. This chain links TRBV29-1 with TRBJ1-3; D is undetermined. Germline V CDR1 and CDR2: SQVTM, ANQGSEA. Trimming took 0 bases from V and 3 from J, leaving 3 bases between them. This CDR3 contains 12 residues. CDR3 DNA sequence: TGCAGCGTTGAAGACCGTGGAAACACCATATATTTT. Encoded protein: CSVEDRGNTIYF.

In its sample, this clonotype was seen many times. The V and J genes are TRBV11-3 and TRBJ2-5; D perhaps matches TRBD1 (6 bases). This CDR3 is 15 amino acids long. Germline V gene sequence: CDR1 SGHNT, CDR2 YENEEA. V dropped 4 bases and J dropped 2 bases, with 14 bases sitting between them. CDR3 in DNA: TGTGCCAGCAGCTACCAGGGGTTGAGGCAAGAGACCCAGTACTTC. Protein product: CASSYQGLRQETQYF.

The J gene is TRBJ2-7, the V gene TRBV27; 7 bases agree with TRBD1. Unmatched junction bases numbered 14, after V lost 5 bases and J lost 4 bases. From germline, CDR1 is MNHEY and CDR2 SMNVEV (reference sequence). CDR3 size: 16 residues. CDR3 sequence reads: CASSPFYGNRGYEQYV. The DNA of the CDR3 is TGTGCCAGCAGTCCGTTCTACGGGAACAGGGGATACGAGCAGTACGTC.

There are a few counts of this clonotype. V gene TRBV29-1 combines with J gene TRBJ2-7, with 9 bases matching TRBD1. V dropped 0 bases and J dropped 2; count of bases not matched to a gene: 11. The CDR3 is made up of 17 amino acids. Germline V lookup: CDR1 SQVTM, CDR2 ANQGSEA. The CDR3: CSVEDPSGTGHPYEQYF. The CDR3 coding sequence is TGCAGCGTTGAAGATCCGTCCGGGACAGGGCACCCCTACGAGCAGTACTTC.

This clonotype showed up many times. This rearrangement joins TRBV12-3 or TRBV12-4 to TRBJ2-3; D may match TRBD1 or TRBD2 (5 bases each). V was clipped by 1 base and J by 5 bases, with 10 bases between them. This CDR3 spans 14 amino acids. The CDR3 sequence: CASSLGGKGDTQYF. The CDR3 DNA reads TGTGCCAGCAGTTTAGGGGGGAAAGGAGATACGCAGTATTTT.

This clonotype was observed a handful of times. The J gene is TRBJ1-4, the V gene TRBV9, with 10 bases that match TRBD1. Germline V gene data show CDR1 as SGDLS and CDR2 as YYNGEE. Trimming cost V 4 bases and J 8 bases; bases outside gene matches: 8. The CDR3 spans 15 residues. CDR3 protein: CASSTRGTGEEKLFF. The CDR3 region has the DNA TGTGCCAGCAGCACCCGAGGGACAGGGGAAGAAAAACTGTTTTTT.

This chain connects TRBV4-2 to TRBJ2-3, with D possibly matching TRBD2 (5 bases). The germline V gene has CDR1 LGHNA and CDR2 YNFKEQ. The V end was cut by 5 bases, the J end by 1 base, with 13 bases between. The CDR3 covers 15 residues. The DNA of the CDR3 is TGTGCCAGCAGCAGAAATGTGGAGGGCACAGATACGCAGTATTTT. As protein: CASSRNVEGTDTQYF.

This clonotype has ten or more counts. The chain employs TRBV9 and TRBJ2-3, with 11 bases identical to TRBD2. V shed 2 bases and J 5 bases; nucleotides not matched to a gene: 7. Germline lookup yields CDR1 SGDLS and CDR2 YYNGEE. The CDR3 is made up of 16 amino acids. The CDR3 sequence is CASSVSGGAVGDTQYF. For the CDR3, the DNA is TGTGCCAGCAGCGTTAGCGGGGGGGCGGTCGGAGATACGCAGTATTTT.

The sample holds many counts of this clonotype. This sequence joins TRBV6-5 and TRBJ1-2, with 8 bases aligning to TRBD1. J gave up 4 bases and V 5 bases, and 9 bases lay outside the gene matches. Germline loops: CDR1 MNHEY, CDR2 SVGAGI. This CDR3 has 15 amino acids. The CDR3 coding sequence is TGTGCCAGCAGTCTATCCCGGGACAGGATCTATGGCTACACCTTC. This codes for CASSLSRDRIYGYTF.